This TCR beta chain is drawn from a study of T cell responses to AZD1222 COVID-19 vaccine. Whole-study results and caveats: Most donors were white British, females outnumbered males, and clonal diversity was possibly underestimated. In the spike-specific TCR repertoire, nearly half reportedly target unmutated variant regions.

Clones were read by immunoSEQ multiplex PCR, and TCRdb kept only the in-frame ones, dropping some. The data hold 150,000 to 200,000 clones, with about 91% observed a single time. V was pared by 8 bases and J by 8 bases, with 9 bases between. The CDR3 covers 11 residues. To note about this clone: Its specificity is unknown.

This rearrangement joins TRBV12-3 or TRBV12-4 to TRBJ1-4; D not resolved. The receptor comes from an adult who received the AZD1222 COVID-19 vaccine. The sequenced sample was peripheral blood, obtained 28 days after the second AZD1222 dose. CDR3 amino acids: CASRGREKLFF. The CDR3 DNA reads as TGTGCCAGCCGCGGGCGGGAAAAACTGTTTTTT.